These 9 T cell receptor beta chains were sequenced from one sample in a study of PD-1 blockade in classical Hodgkin lymphoma. Method: immunoSEQ multiplex PCR; TCRdb's copy keeps in-frame clones and lacks some. The sample records approximately 9,600 clones, about 79% being singletons. Autologous stem cell transplantation was followed by relapse in every patient, and brentuximab vedotin exposure varied. Investigators isolated CD4+ T cells from thawed PBMCs through magnetic negative selection. Sequencing used CD4+ T cells from blood, obtained at baseline. The receptors here all came from a human donor with classical Hodgkin lymphoma.

J is TRBJ2-3 and V is TRBV11-2; 8 bases agree with TRBD2. CDR1 is SGHAT and CDR2 is FQNNGV in the germline V gene. CDR3 length: 14 amino acids. Trimming cost V 1 base and J 6 bases; bases outside gene matches: 3. The CDR3 DNA reads TGTGCCAGCAGCTTAGGACGGGAGGGCGATACGCAGTATTTT. This encodes CASSLGREGDTQYF.

J is TRBJ2-7 and V is TRBV28, with a tentative D call TRBD1 (7 bases). V was cut by 5 bases and J by 1 base, with 15 bases left in between. CDR1 is MDHEN and CDR2 is SYDVKM in the germline V gene. This CDR3 region has 15 residues. The CDR3 DNA reads TGTGCCAGCAGTGTCGCGGGACAGACTTCCTACGAGCAGTACTTC. Protein: CASSVAGQTSYEQYF.

The table lists this clone with a few counts. The CDR3 nucleotides are TGCGCCAGCTCTATTTCGGGAGGCAATCAGCCCCAGCATTTT. This codes for CASSISGGNQPQHF. The rearrangement uses TRBV10-1 and TRBJ1-5, with D unresolved. This CDR3 is built from 14 residues. Per germline, CDR1 WNHNN and CDR2 SYGVQD (reference sequence). The V gene lost 8 bases and the J gene lost 2 bases, with 13 bases spanning the gap.

CDR3 amino acids: CASGGSYTGELFF. CDR3 nucleotide sequence: TGTGCCAGTGGCGGGAGCTACACCGGGGAGCTGTTTTTT. The chain couples TRBV19 to TRBJ2-2, with 7 bases lining up with TRBD2. The CDR3 sequence is 13 residues long. V was clipped by 8 bases and J by 3 bases; unmatched bases: 3. Germline CDR1 and CDR2: LNHDA and SQIVND (reference sequence).

CDR3 in amino acids: CSASSRHTDTQYF. In nucleotides, the CDR3 is TGCAGCGCCTCGTCCCGCCACACAGATACGCAGTATTTT. V usage is TRBV29-1 and J usage is TRBJ2-3; D is unclear. CDR1 is SQVTM and CDR2 is ANQGSEA in the germline V gene. The CDR3 is 13 residues long. V lost 7 bases and J lost 2, with 13 bases in between.

The gene calls are TRBV18 and TRBJ2-3; D unclear. Trimming removed 0 bases from V and 0 bases from J, with 13 bases in between. The CDR3 is made up of 17 amino acids. CDR1 is KGHSH, CDR2 LQKENI, per germline. In nucleotides, the CDR3 is TGTGCCAGCTCACCACCCCCCCTCATTTGGAGCACAGATACGCAGTATTTT. Encoded protein: CASSPPPLIWSTDTQYF.

The gene calls are TRBV5-5 and TRBJ2-5; 10 bases agree with TRBD2. Germline V gene data show CDR1 as SGHKS and CDR2 as YYEKEE (reference sequence). This CDR3 spans 15 amino acids. V shed 4 bases, J shed 5 bases, and the junction held 8 bases outside the gene matches. The CDR3 spells CASSPQAGGLETQYF. The CDR3 coding sequence is TGTGCCAGCAGCCCTCAAGCGGGAGGGTTGGAGACCCAGTACTTC.

J is TRBJ1-1 and V is TRBV2; a possible D gene is TRBD1 (6 bases). V was clipped by 8 bases and J by 3 bases, with 10 bases between them. This CDR3 comprises 12 residues. Germline lookup yields CDR1 SNHLY and CDR2 FYNNEI. CDR3 in DNA: TGTGCCAGCTCGGACAGAGACACTGAAGCTTTCTTT. It codes for CASSDRDTEAFF. The whole variable domain, remainder taken from reference TRBV2 and TRBJ1-1, is EPEVTQTPSHQVTQMGQEVILRCVPISNHLYFYWYRQILGQKVEFLVSFYNNEISEKSEIFDDQFSVERPDGSNFTLKIRSTKLEDSAMYFCASSDRDTEAFFGQGTRLTVV.

The chain employs TRBV27 and TRBJ1-4, with unresolved D. Germline lookup yields CDR1 MNHEY and CDR2 SMNVEV (reference sequence). CDR3 length: 14 amino acids. V lost 8 bases, J lost 0 bases, and 10 bases lay in between. The CDR3 reads CASSETSTNEKLFF. The CDR3 DNA reads as TGTGCCAGCTCGGAGACCTCAACTAATGAAAAACTGTTTTTT.